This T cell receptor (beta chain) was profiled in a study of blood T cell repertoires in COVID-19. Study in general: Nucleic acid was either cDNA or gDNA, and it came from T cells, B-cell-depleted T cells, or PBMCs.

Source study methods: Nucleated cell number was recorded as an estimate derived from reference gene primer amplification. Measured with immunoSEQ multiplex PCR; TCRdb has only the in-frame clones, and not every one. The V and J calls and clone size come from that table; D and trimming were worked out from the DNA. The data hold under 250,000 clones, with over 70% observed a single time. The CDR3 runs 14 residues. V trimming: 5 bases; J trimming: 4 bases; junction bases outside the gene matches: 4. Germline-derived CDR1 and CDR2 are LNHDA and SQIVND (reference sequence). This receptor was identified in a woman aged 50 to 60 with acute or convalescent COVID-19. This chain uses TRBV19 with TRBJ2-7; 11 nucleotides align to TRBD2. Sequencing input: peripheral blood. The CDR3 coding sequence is TGTGCCAGTAGTGCCCGACTAGCGGGATACGAGCAGTACTTC. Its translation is CASSARLAGYEQYF.